The 16 T cell receptor beta chains below come from one sample, sequenced in a study of blood T cell repertoires in COVID-19. The assay was immunoSEQ multiplex PCR, and TCRdb's table has in-frame clones only and misses some. The repertoire includes approximately 260,000 clones, 80% to 90% of them detected once, and approximately 10% sits in the top ten. What was sequenced was peripheral blood. These receptors were collected from a woman in her 70s with acute or convalescent COVID-19.

The chain combines TRBV5-1 with TRBJ1-6; D possibly corresponds to TRBD1 (5 bases). The CDR3 covers 14 residues. Germline assignment: CDR1 SGHRS and CDR2 YFSETQ. The V and J ends lost 1 base and 10 bases respectively, with 12 bases between them. The CDR3 DNA follows: TGCGCCAGCAGCTTGCCAGGGAAATCATCACCCCTCCACTTT. This translates into CASSLPGKSSPLHF.

This chain joins TRBV14 and TRBJ2-3; the D gene is possibly TRBD1 (6 bases). Trimming took off 3 bases at V and 3 bases at J, with 7 bases between the two ends. Germline V CDR1 and CDR2: SGHDN, FVKESK. The CDR3 runs 13 residues. The CDR3 protein is CASSHTGTDTQYF. The CDR3 coding sequence is TGTGCCAGCAGCCATACAGGGACAGATACGCAGTATTTT.

The rearrangement links TRBV7-9 to TRBJ1-1, with 7 nucleotides matching TRBD1. CDR1 is SEHNR and CDR2 is FQNEAQ in the germline V gene (reference sequence). The junction had 10 bases not matched to a gene; V was cut back by 5 bases and J by 4 bases. CDR3 size: 15 residues. This CDR3 is CASSRDRARGTEAFF. DNA of the CDR3: TGTGCCAGCAGCAGAGACAGGGCCCGGGGCACTGAAGCTTTCTTT. The full variable domain, its missing parts supplied by reference TRBV7-9 and TRBJ1-1, is DTGVSQNPRHKITKRGQNVTFRCDPISEHNRLYWYRQTLGQGPEFLTYFQNEAQLEKSRLLSDRFSAERPKGSFSTLEIQRTEQGDSAMYLCASSRDRARGTEAFFGQGTRLTVV.

The CDR3 DNA sequence: TGTGCCACCAGTGATTTAAGCGGGGGGGCCGGGAATGAGCAGTTCTTC. Translating it yields CATSDLSGGAGNEQFF. The chain employs TRBV24-1 and TRBJ2-1; the match to TRBD2 covers 10 bases. The CDR3 is 16 residues long. Trimming removed 1 base from V and 7 bases from J; junction bases left unmatched: 6. Per germline, CDR1 KGHDR and CDR2 SFDVKD.

V is TRBV27 and J is TRBJ2-1; 9 bases map to TRBD2. The CDR3 extends over 18 amino acids. J gave up 5 bases and V 4 bases, and 15 bases lay outside the gene matches. Germline loops: CDR1 MNHEY, CDR2 SMNVEV (reference sequence). The CDR3 nucleotides read TGTGCCAGCAGTTCCCCGAGTCATGTAGCGGGGGCTAACAATGAGCAGTTCTTC. Translating it yields CASSSPSHVAGANNEQFF.

The gene calls are TRBV5-6 and TRBJ2-1, with D unresolved. The V end was cut by 1 base, the J end by 8 bases, with 10 bases between. The CDR3 sequence is 13 residues long. CDR1 is SGHDT, CDR2 YYEEEE, per germline. CDR3 loop: CASSLLFRDEQFF. CDR3 nucleotide sequence: TGTGCCAGCAGCTTGTTATTTCGGGATGAGCAGTTCTTC.

The J gene is TRBJ2-3, the V gene TRBV25-1; tentatively, D is TRBD1 (7 bases). V lost 10 bases, J lost 1 base, and 12 bases lay in between. CDR3 length: 13 residues. Germline V gene sequence: CDR1 MGHDK, CDR2 SYGVNS. The CDR3 sequence is CATARGGTDTQYF. The CDR3 nucleotides read TGTGCCACAGCCAGGGGGGGCACAGATACGCAGTATTTT.

This sequence joins TRBV6-5 and TRBJ1-2, with D possibly matching TRBD1 (5 bases). This CDR3 has 15 amino acids. CDR1 and CDR2 from the germline V gene are MNHEY and SVGAGI. With 10 bases removed from V and 0 bases from J, the gap between germline ends came to 18 bases. The CDR3 sequence: CATFTSGRANYGYTF. The CDR3 DNA reads TGTGCCACCTTCACGTCCGGCAGGGCTAACTATGGCTACACCTTC.

This clone was observed a handful of times. This rearrangement joins TRBV5-1 to TRBJ2-5; 12 nucleotides match TRBD2. Germline CDR1 and CDR2: SGHRS and YFSETQ. V lost 5 bases and J lost 4; bases outside the gene matches: 6. The length of the CDR3 is 15 residues. The CDR3 sequence: CASRWTSGDGETQYF. DNA for the CDR3: TGCGCCAGCAGGTGGACTAGCGGGGACGGAGAGACCCAGTACTTC.

The table lists this clone with a few counts. The chain combines TRBV11-3 with TRBJ2-7, with TRBD1 matching 9 bases. CDR3 length: 15 amino acids. In germline, CDR1 is SGHNT, CDR2 YENEEA. V was pared by 4 bases and J by 7 bases, with 11 bases of the junction left unmatched. CDR3 in amino acids: CASSWGGTGRQEQYF. The CDR3 DNA reads as TGTGCCAGCAGCTGGGGAGGGACAGGGCGGCAAGAGCAGTACTTC.

The CDR3 loop is CASSEGPSGTNTGELFF. Written as DNA, the CDR3 is TGTGCCAGCAGTGAAGGGCCCAGCGGAACGAACACCGGGGAGCTGTTTTTT. J is TRBJ2-2 and V is TRBV2, with D possibly matching TRBD2 (5 bases). Germline values: CDR1 SNHLY, CDR2 FYNNEI. Trimming took off 1 base at V and 0 bases at J, with 12 bases between the two ends. This CDR3 has 17 residues.

The V and J genes are TRBV2 and TRBJ1-4, with no clear D. CDR1 is SNHLY and CDR2 is FYNNEI in the germline V gene. The V and J ends lost 4 bases and 0 bases respectively, with 12 bases between them. The CDR3 is 16 amino acids. This chain's CDR3 is CASSGRVSATNEKLFF. In nucleotides, the CDR3 is TGTGCCAGCAGTGGACGGGTCAGTGCAACTAATGAAAAACTGTTTTTT.

This chain uses TRBV5-1 with TRBJ2-5; weak D call: TRBD2 (6 bases). Germline assignment: CDR1 SGHRS and CDR2 YFSETQ. The CDR3 is 14 residues long. Trimming shortened V by 0 bases and J by 5 bases, and 11 bases separated the two germline ends. CDR3 in amino acids: CASSLVVAGETQYF. CDR3 in DNA: TGCGCCAGCAGCTTGGTCGTCGCGGGGGAGACCCAGTACTTC.

The chain uses TRBV6-1 and TRBJ1-1; D not certain. Trimming stripped 3 bases from V and 6 bases from J, with 14 bases between. The CDR3 is 14 amino acids. From germline, CDR1 is MNHNS and CDR2 SASEGT. The CDR3: CASSDAGRGPEAFF. CDR3 DNA sequence: TGTGCCAGCAGTGACGCCGGGAGAGGACCTGAAGCTTTCTTT.

This chain connects TRBV11-1 to TRBJ2-1; D might be TRBD2 (5 bases). From germline, CDR1 is SGHAT and CDR2 FQDESV (reference sequence). The CDR3 is made up of 12 amino acids. The V end was cut by 7 bases, the J end by 10 bases, with 14 bases between. The CDR3 reads CASKSGVDEQFF. The DNA of the CDR3 is TGTGCCAGCAAATCCGGGGTCGACGAGCAGTTCTTC.

The chain recombines TRBV5-6 with TRBJ1-2, with D hard to call. With 4 bases removed from V and 8 bases from J, the gap between germline ends came to 9 bases. The V gene's germline CDR1 is SGHDT and CDR2 YYEEEE. There are 11 residues in the CDR3. As DNA, the CDR3 is TGTGCCAGCAGCCGGGAAGAAGGCTACACCTTC. Its protein product is CASSREEGYTF.